This T cell receptor beta chain was identified during a study of tumor-infiltrating lymphocytes in primary liver carcinoma. Bulk tissue was left unsorted, and RNA and DNA were co-extracted from 20-30 mg of it. Details on this clonotype: No conserved phenylalanine or tryptophan is present at the end of the CDR3, so a read error is the likely explanation.

The V gene's germline CDR1 is MGHRA and CDR2 YSYEKL. This CDR3 has 13 amino acids. Reverse transcription of roughly 0.45 ug total RNA with a constant-region primer produced TCR beta cDNA. The TCR beta library was amplified through three nested multiplex PCR rounds in a modified ARM-PCR procedure. Primers for the first two PCR rounds were TRBV1-TRBV30 forward primers and a C-beta reverse primer (approximately 10 cycles per round). Each CDR3 protein gets one entry after TCRdb re-called the multiplex PCR reads with MiXCR. This sample carries about 35,000 distinct CDR3 sequences, under 75% of them seen once, and the ten largest clones take 16%.

Input material: liver tumor tissue from sampling region 4. Regarding subset: tumor region T4, right-lateral pole. The rearrangement uses TRBV4-1 and TRBJ2-7; D may be TRBD1 (6 bases). The clonotype comes from a man aged 35-49 years with primary liver carcinoma and hepatitis B virus infection. The CDR3 sequence is CVISQTGTYEQYS. The CDR3 nucleotides read TGCGTCATCAGCCAGACAGGTACCTACGAGCAGTACTCC.